The 14 T cell receptor beta chains below come from one sample, sequenced in a study of blood T cell repertoires in COVID-19. Repertoires were generated with immunoSEQ multiplex PCR, while TCRdb's copy carries only in-frame clones and drops some. The sample includes about 210,000 clones, 82% of them seen just once. Material for sequencing was peripheral blood. These receptors were collected from a woman aged 55 to 70 with COVID-19, enrolled during active disease.

This chain connects TRBV29-1 to TRBJ2-1; 13 nucleotides line up with TRBD2. CDR3 size: 17 residues. Germline V gene data show CDR1 as SQVTM and CDR2 as ANQGSEA. Unmatched junction bases numbered 13, after V lost 4 bases and J lost 7 bases. Written as DNA, the CDR3 is TGCAGCGTTGTTGGGGGGTGGACTAGCGGGAGACTGAATGAGCAGTTCTTC. Amino acids: CSVVGGWTSGRLNEQFF.

This chain joins TRBV20-1 and TRBJ2-3; TRBD1 aligns across 10 bases. V gave up 6 bases and J gave up 10 bases; unmatched junction bases: 4. Germline V lookup: CDR1 DFQATT, CDR2 SNEGSKA (reference sequence). The CDR3 sequence is 11 residues long. This CDR3 reads CSAIGQGAQYF. The CDR3 DNA reads TGCAGTGCAATTGGACAGGGGGCGCAGTATTTT.

V is TRBV15 and J is TRBJ2-5; 12 bases are shared with TRBD1. The CDR3 is made up of 15 amino acids. Trimming removed 5 bases from V and 5 bases from J; junction bases left unmatched: 6. Germline V lookup: CDR1 LNHNV, CDR2 YYDKDF (reference sequence). Here the CDR3 DNA reads TGTGCCACCAGCGGGGGACAGGGGGCCTTCGAGACCCAGTACTTC. This encodes CATSGGQGAFETQYF.

The count of this clone is one. The chain joins TRBV30 to TRBJ1-6; 7 bases align to TRBD1. J gave up 5 bases and V 3 bases, and 7 bases lay outside the gene matches. CDR3 size: 15 residues. Germline CDR1 is GTSNPN and CDR2 is SVGIG (reference sequence). CDR3 protein: CAWRAQGLDNSPLHF. CDR3 in DNA: TGTGCCTGGAGGGCACAGGGGCTCGATAATTCACCCCTCCACTTT.

This clone was found a few times. This chain connects TRBV6-1 to TRBJ2-5; 10 positions match TRBD1. V trimming: 2 bases; J trimming: 7 bases; junction bases outside the gene matches: 13. CDR1 MNHNS and CDR2 SASEGT come from the germline V gene. The CDR3 sequence is 17 residues long. CDR3 loop: CASSEQDRGRSRGTQYF. The CDR3 DNA follows: TGTGCCAGCAGTGAACAGGACAGGGGGAGATCACGAGGGACCCAGTACTTC.

The count of this clone is one. This CDR3 reads CASSNRQAGRELFF. The CDR3 coding sequence is TGTGCCAGCAGCAATCGACAGGCTGGCAGGGAGCTGTTTTTT. The V call is TRBV21-1, the J call TRBJ2-2; the D call in the table, TRBD1, was not verified against the DNA. TRBV21-1 is shown as a pseudogene. The CDR3 loop spans 14 amino acids.

The rearrangement uses TRBV28 and TRBJ1-5; TRBD1 matches at 9 bases. V was clipped by 5 bases and J by 2 bases; unmatched bases: 13. Germline values: CDR1 MDHEN, CDR2 SYDVKM. The CDR3 spans 18 residues. CDR3 nucleotide sequence: TGTGCCAGCAGTGCCCGGGACAGGGCGGATATCGGCAATCAGCCCCAGCATTTT. It yields the protein CASSARDRADIGNQPQHF.

This chain joins TRBV11-2 and TRBJ1-1; weak D call: TRBD1 (5 bases). Germline V gene lookup returns CDR1 SGHAT and CDR2 FQNNGV. The CDR3 has 16 amino acids. V lost 2 bases, J lost 3 bases, and 16 bases lay in between. CDR3 protein: CASSLTPQVLYTEAFF. For the CDR3, the DNA is TGTGCCAGCAGCTTAACCCCACAGGTTTTGTACACTGAAGCTTTCTTT.

This chain connects TRBV11-2 to TRBJ1-1, with D unresolved. Germline CDR1 and CDR2: SGHAT and FQNNGV. This CDR3 comprises 13 residues. V lost 4 bases and J 6 bases, leaving 12 bases between the germline ends. The CDR3 loop is CASSSLEGAEAFF. The CDR3 DNA reads as TGTGCCAGCAGCTCCCTGGAGGGCGCTGAAGCTTTCTTT.

V and J are TRBV10-3 and TRBJ2-5, with 11 bases identical to TRBD2. Germline V CDR1 and CDR2: ENHRY, SYGVKD. The CDR3 is 19 amino acids. J was trimmed by 3 bases and V by 0 bases; bases with no gene match: 12. The CDR3 loop is CAISESSLAGGPGKETQYF. The CDR3 DNA reads TGTGCCATCAGTGAGTCGAGCTTAGCGGGGGGGCCGGGGAAAGAGACCCAGTACTTC.

CDR3 loop: CASTGQFHGEAFF. The DNA of the CDR3 is TGTGCCAGCACTGGACAGTTCCACGGGGAAGCTTTCTTT. V usage is TRBV2 and J usage is TRBJ1-1, with D perhaps matching TRBD1 (6 bases). CDR1 is SNHLY and CDR2 is FYNNEI in the germline V gene. The CDR3 contains 13 residues. Trimming removed 7 bases at V and 8 bases at J, with 17 bases between.

A note on this clone: Other DNA sequences in this sample translate to the same CDR3. The V gene is TRBV19, the J gene TRBJ1-4; D is unclear. The CDR3 spans 13 residues. The germline V gene encodes CDR1 LNHDA and CDR2 SQIVND (reference sequence). Trimming shortened V by 4 bases and J by 5 bases, and 8 bases separated the two germline ends. The CDR3 loop reads CASSSRVNEKLFF. In DNA form, the CDR3 reads TGTGCCAGTAGTAGTCGGGTCAATGAAAAACTGTTTTTT.

The DNA for the CDR3 is TGTGCCAGCAGCTTACCCCAGGGAAGAGATACGCAGTATTTT. Encoded protein: CASSLPQGRDTQYF. The rearrangement links TRBV5-4 to TRBJ2-3; maybe TRBD1 (5 bases). CDR1 SGHNT and CDR2 YYREEE come from the germline V gene (reference sequence). V was shortened by 2 bases and J by 5 bases, with 12 bases between the two germline ends. The CDR3 consists of 14 residues. Supplemented by reference TRBV5-4 and TRBJ2-3, the full variable domain reads ETGVTQSPTHLIKTRGQQVTLRCSSQSGHNTVSWYQQALGQGPQFIFQYYREEENGRGNFPPRFSGLQFPNYSSELNVNALELDDSALYLCASSLPQGRDTQYFGPGTRLTVL.

This chain links TRBV6-5 with TRBJ1-6; 11 bases line up with TRBD1. The CDR3 contains 15 residues. The J segment lost 2 bases and the V segment lost 11 bases, leaving 5 bases of the junction unmatched. Germline assignment: CDR1 MNHEY and CDR2 SVGAGI. As DNA, the CDR3 is TGTGCCTCGAGGGGACAGGGGGCCTATAATTCACCCCTCCACTTT. It is translated as CASRGQGAYNSPLHF.